A single sample gave rise to the 13 T cell receptor beta chains below, sequenced in a study of glioma-infiltrating T cells after dendritic cell vaccination. The data were produced by immunoSEQ multiplex PCR, yet TCRdb's version contains in-frame clones alone and is incomplete. Found here are about 110,000 clones, around 90% of them singletons; the top ten hold 2.7%. Time point noted: after dendritic cell vaccination, including at tumor progression/relapse. Sequenced material: blood, taken after dendritic cell vaccination. The receptors come from a human donor with glioblastoma.

V usage is TRBV5-1 and J usage is TRBJ2-2; D perhaps matches TRBD2 (6 bases). The CDR3 has 15 residues. V lost 6 bases and J 2 bases, leaving 14 bases between the germline ends. Germline CDR1 and CDR2: SGHRS and YFSETQ. Written as DNA, the CDR3 is TGCGCCAGCACTGAAGGAGCGGGCAACACCGGGGAGCTGTTTTTT. Protein sequence: CASTEGAGNTGELFF.

This sequence joins TRBV10-3 and TRBJ1-5; D remains unclear. Trimming removed 11 bases at V and 7 bases at J, with 24 bases between. The V gene's germline CDR1 is ENHRY and CDR2 SYGVKD. This CDR3 comprises 15 residues. CDR3 protein: CAPQLIWGVGQPQHF. For the CDR3, the DNA is TGTGCCCCCCAGTTGATATGGGGAGTAGGGCAGCCCCAGCATTTT.

Only a few counts were recorded for this clone. V and J are TRBV2 and TRBJ1-3; tentatively, D is TRBD1 (6 bases). In germline, CDR1 is SNHLY, CDR2 FYNNEI. The CDR3 contains 14 residues. V shed 8 bases and J shed 1 base, with 12 bases lying between them. Here the CDR3 reads CASAVQGSGNTIYF. The CDR3 DNA follows: TGTGCCAGCGCCGTACAGGGTTCTGGAAACACCATATATTTT.

The chain has TRBV9 and TRBJ1-1; the D is unclear. Deletions cut 0 bases from V and 6 bases from J, with 9 bases between. The CDR3 sequence is 13 residues long. Germline V CDR1 and CDR2: SGDLS, YYNGEE. The CDR3: CASSVGPLAEAFF. The CDR3 DNA is TGTGCCAGCAGCGTAGGACCCCTAGCTGAAGCTTTCTTT.

The rearrangement links TRBV29-1 to TRBJ2-5, with D possibly TRBD1 on 5 matching bases. The DNA end favors TRBJ2-7, so the J call may be wrong. Germline CDR1 is SQVTM and CDR2 is ANQGSEA. CDR3 length: 12 amino acids. The CDR3 region has the DNA TGCAGCGTTGCTCAGGGTCCCTACGAGCAGTACTTC. Protein sequence: CSVAQGPYEQYF.

This chain connects TRBV7-8 to TRBJ1-2; perhaps TRBD1 as D (5 bases). V was cut by 0 bases and J by 7 bases, with 18 bases left in between. CDR3 length: 16 residues. CDR1 and CDR2 from the germline V gene are SGHVS and FQNEAQ. This CDR3 reads CASSLAGGVGTRGYTF. CDR3 nucleotides: TGTGCCAGCAGCTTAGCCGGGGGGGTTGGGACGCGTGGCTACACCTTC.

The chain joins TRBV5-1 to TRBJ2-1; D gene uncertain. From germline, CDR1 is SGHRS and CDR2 YFSETQ. Trimming cost V 0 bases and J 7 bases, with 14 bases left between them. This CDR3 spans 15 amino acids. The CDR3 loop reads CASSLDSNSINEQFF. CDR3 in DNA: TGCGCCAGCAGCTTGGACAGCAACTCGATAAATGAGCAGTTCTTC.

The V and J genes are TRBV13 and TRBJ2-4; a weak D match, TRBD1 (6 bases). The germline gives CDR1 PRHDT, CDR2 FYEKMQ (reference sequence). Deletions cut 4 bases from V and 1 base from J, with 8 bases between. The CDR3 extends over 14 amino acids. The CDR3 protein is CASSSDSAKNIQYF. The CDR3 region has the DNA TGTGCCAGCAGCTCGGACAGTGCCAAAAACATTCAGTACTTC.

CDR3 amino acids: CASSPRDSRYDEQFF. As DNA, the CDR3 is TGTGCCAGCAGTCCGCGGGACAGTAGATACGATGAGCAGTTCTTC. V and J are TRBV27 and TRBJ2-1; tentatively, D is TRBD1 (7 bases). The germline V gene has CDR1 MNHEY and CDR2 SMNVEV (reference sequence). CDR3 length: 15 residues. The ends were cut back, 5 bases at V and 8 bases at J, with 19 bases in the middle.

The J gene is TRBJ1-2, the V gene TRBV27; 8 bases agree with TRBD1. The V segment lost 8 bases and the J segment 4 bases; nucleotides outside the gene matches: 9. Germline assignment: CDR1 MNHEY and CDR2 SMNVEV (reference sequence). The CDR3 totals 14 residues. The chain's CDR3 is CASRPGGRGYGYTF. The CDR3 region has the DNA TGTGCCAGCCGACCAGGGGGCCGGGGCTATGGCTACACCTTC.

The chain is built from TRBV5-1 and TRBJ1-3; D is perhaps TRBD1 (6 bases). CDR3 size: 17 residues. Germline V gives CDR1 SGHRS, CDR2 YFSETQ. The V and J ends lost 0 bases and 2 bases respectively, with 15 bases between them. CDR3 sequence reads: CASSLELQGFAGNTIYF. CDR3 coding DNA: TGCGCCAGCAGCTTGGAATTACAGGGTTTTGCTGGAAACACCATATATTTT.

The J gene is TRBJ1-1, the V gene TRBV6-5; D gene uncertain. The germline V gene has CDR1 MNHEY and CDR2 SVGAGI. Trimming removed 5 bases at V and 4 bases at J, with 11 bases between. There are 13 residues in the CDR3. The CDR3 nucleotides are TGTGCCAGCAGTGAACAGAGATCCACTGAAGCTTTCTTT. It encodes CASSEQRSTEAFF.

The rearrangement links TRBV10-1 to TRBJ2-3, with 8 bases aligning to TRBD2. Germline CDR1 is WNHNN and CDR2 is SYGVQD (reference sequence). CDR3 length: 15 residues. Germline trimming cut 0 bases from V and 5 bases from J; bases unmatched to any gene: 4. Written as DNA, the CDR3 is TGCGCCAGCAGTGAGTCGGTAGCGGGGTTAGATACGCAGTATTTT. This sequence encodes CASSESVAGLDTQYF.